These T cell receptor beta chains were read from a single sample in a study of OX40 agonist ivuxolimab in advanced cancers. Only in-frame clones appear in the TCRdb table, and some are missing; sequencing was by immunoSEQ multiplex PCR. This sample has approximately 70,000 clones, with roughly 80% found just once. The specimen was CD4+ or CD8+ T cells sorted from blood, collected in a trial of the OX40 agonist ivuxolimab. These TCRs come from an adult with an advanced solid tumor such as melanoma, head and neck, liver or kidney cancer. CDR3s include the opening cysteine and the closing phenylalanine or tryptophan. D genes are given only for firm matches. A clone size is listed for some rows: how often the clone was seen (once, few, many), or a class if it is expanded.

13	TRBV5-1	TRBJ1-1	.	.	TGCGCCAGCAGCCAGGGGATGAACACTGAAGCTTTCTTT	CASSQGMNTEAFF
14	TRBV5-6	TRBJ2-3	.	.	TGTGCCAGCAGCTTTTGGGGGGGCACAGATACGCAGTATTTT	CASSFWGGTDTQYF
16	TRBV2	TRBJ2-2	.	.	TGTGCCAGCAGCGGGGAGGGGGGCCAGAACACCGGGGAGCTGTTTTTT	CASSGEGGQNTGELFF
14	TRBV5-8	TRBJ1-5	.	once	TGTGCCAGCAGCCATGATCGTAGCAATCAGCCCCAGCATTTT	CASSHDRSNQPQHF
17	TRBV7-7	TRBJ2-1	TRBD1	.	TGTGCCAGCAGCCGGGGACAGGCTGGGAGCTCCTACAATGAGCAGTTCTTC	CASSRGQAGSSYNEQFF
13	TRBV6-1	TRBJ1-2	.	once	TGTGCCAGCAGTTTGGAGGGTTCCTATGGCTACACCTTC	CASSLEGSYGYTF
14	TRBV7-9	TRBJ1-4	.	once	TGTGCCAGCAGCCTAGGTGACCCGGGGGAAAAACTGTTTTTT	CASSLGDPGEKLFF
16	TRBV19	TRBJ2-2	.	.	TGTGCCAGTAGTATCTCGACTCGATCGAACACCGGGGAGCTGTTTTTT	CASSISTRSNTGELFF
15	TRBV6-7	TRBJ2-6	.	.	TGTGCCCGGTACAGGTGGGACTCTGGGGCCAACGTCCTGACTTTC	CARYRWDSGANVLTF
15	TRBV5-1	TRBJ2-5	TRBD2	.	TGCGCCAGCAGCTTCGGCGGGGGGGCAGGAGAGACCCAGTACTTC	CASSFGGGAGETQYF
15	TRBV5-1	TRBJ2-2	TRBD1	once	TGCGCCAGCAGCTACCGGACAGGGGACACCGGGGAGCTGTTTTTT	CASSYRTGDTGELFF
15	TRBV9	TRBJ2-3	.	.	TGTGCCAGCAGCGTAGGGGGTCGGGGGGCGGATACGCAGTATTTT	CASSVGGRGADTQYF
14	TRBV7-2	TRBJ2-7	.	once	TGTGCCAGCAGCCGGCCTCCCCCATCGAGAGAGCAGTACTTC	CASSRPPPSREQYF
15	TRBV5-8	TRBJ1-6	.	once	TGTGCCAGCAATACGCCGTGGCAGCTTAATTCACCCCTCCACTTT	CASNTPWQLNSPLHF
11	TRBV28	TRBJ1-1	TRBD1	.	TGTGCCAGCAATTACAGGGGTGAAGCTTTCTTT	CASNYRGEAFF
13	TRBV7-6	TRBJ1-1	.	.	TGTGCCAGCAGCTTTCAATCGTACACTGAAGCTTTCTTT	CASSFQSYTEAFF
12	TRBV7-9	TRBJ2-5	.	.	TGTGCCAGCAGCCTTAGGATGGAGACCCAGTACTTC	CASSLRMETQYF
15	TRBV5-1	TRBJ2-2	TRBD1	.	TGCGCCAGCACTACGACAGGGATGGACACCGGGGAGCTGTTTTTT	CASTTTGMDTGELFF
15	TRBV27	TRBJ1-2	.	.	TGTGCCAGCAGTCCTGGTCTGGTCCCGACGAATGGCTACACCTTC	CASSPGLVPTNGYTF
13	TRBV19	TRBJ1-2	.	.	TGTGCCATCAGAGGACCAGGGAACTATGGCTACACCTTC	CAIRGPGNYGYTF
15	TRBV7-2	TRBJ2-5	.	.	TGTGCCAGCAGCTTAGCCAGGGCGTTGGTCGAGACCCAGTACTTC	CASSLARALVETQYF
12	TRBV5-6	TRBJ2-3	TRBD1	.	TGTGCCAGTCGGACAGGGGCAGATACGCAGTATTTT	CASRTGADTQYF
15	TRBV19	TRBJ2-5	.	.	TGTGCCAGTAGTACCGGGTCGAGGGGGCAAGAGACCCAGTACTTC	CASSTGSRGQETQYF
13	TRBV18	TRBJ2-7	TRBD1	.	TGTGCCAGCTCACTCAAAGACAGGGACCAGCAGTACTTC	CASSLKDRDQQYF
14	TRBV5-1	TRBJ2-7	TRBD1	.	TGCGCCAGCACACCCGGGACAGGGGGCCAGGAGCAGTACTTC	CASTPGTGGQEQYF
14	TRBV27	TRBJ2-2	.	.	TGTGCCAGCAGTTTGGTACGGAACACCGGGGAGCTGTTTTTT	CASSLVRNTGELFF
12	TRBV9	TRBJ2-7	.	.	TGTGCCAGCAGCGGACTCTCCGCTCGGCAGTACTTC	CASSGLSARQYF
16	TRBV11-2	TRBJ2-3	TRBD2	few	TGTGCCAGCAGCCGGCGGGTCGGGGGGGCCTCAGATACGCAGTATTTT	CASSRRVGGASDTQYF
16	TRBV10-1	TRBJ2-5	.	.	TGCGCCAGCAGTGAGTCTGGTGGTGTGGATAGGGAGACCCAGTACTTC	CASSESGGVDRETQYF
15	TRBV29-1	TRBJ2-6	TRBD1	.	TGCAGCACCGGGACAGGCGACCCTGGGGCCAACGTCCTGACTTTC	CSTGTGDPGANVLTF
13	TRBV5-6	TRBJ2-7	.	.	TGTGCCAGCAGCTCCGGGACCCCCTACGAGCAGTACTTC	CASSSGTPYEQYF
16	TRBV7-2	TRBJ2-1	TRBD1	.	TGTGCCAGCAGCCCCAACTTCGGGACAGGGTACAATGAGCAGTTCTTC	CASSPNFGTGYNEQFF
13	TRBV5-6	TRBJ1-2	.	.	TGTGCCAGCAGTCCACAGGGCTTGCGTGGCTACACCTTC	CASSPQGLRGYTF
17	TRBV11-2	TRBJ2-3	TRBD1	.	TGTGCCAGCAGTCCGACGTGGGGGACAGGGGGCACAGATACGCAGTATTTT	CASSPTWGTGGTDTQYF
12	TRBV9	TRBJ2-1	.	.	TGTGCCAGCAGCCTCGTATACAATGAGCAGTTCTTC	CASSLVYNEQFF
16	TRBV5-1	TRBJ2-2	.	.	TGCGCCAGCAGCCTGATAGACAGGTCGAACACCGGGGAGCTGTTTTTT	CASSLIDRSNTGELFF
13	TRBV7-9	TRBJ2-5	.	.	TGTGCCAGCAGCTTAGACTCCGGCCCTGACCAGTACTTC	CASSLDSGPDQYF
14	TRBV9	TRBJ1-1	.	.	TGTGCCGGCAGCGTAGCGGGCCCTAGGGGTGAAGCTTTCTTT	CAGSVAGPRGEAFF
15	TRBV5-1	TRBJ2-5	TRBD2	.	TGCGCCAGCACCCTTAGCGGGGGGGCTCAAGAGACCCAGTACTTC	CASTLSGGAQETQYF
18	TRBV12-5	TRBJ1-1	.	.	TGTGCTAGTGGTTTGGTACTCGGGGCAGGGAAGTCGAACACTGAAGCTTTCTTT	CASGLVLGAGKSNTEAFF
15	TRBV27	TRBJ1-1	.	.	TGTGCCAGCAGTTTAAACGGCCTTTGGGGCACTGAAGCTTTCTTT	CASSLNGLWGTEAFF
13	TRBV5-1	TRBJ1-2	.	.	TGCGCCAGCAGCTCGACAGGAATCTATGGCTACACCTTC	CASSSTGIYGYTF
19	TRBV5-1	TRBJ1-6	TRBD1	few	TGCGCCAGCAGCCCGGGACGGGACAGTCAGAGCTCCTATAATTCACCCCTCCACTTT	CASSPGRDSQSSYNSPLHF